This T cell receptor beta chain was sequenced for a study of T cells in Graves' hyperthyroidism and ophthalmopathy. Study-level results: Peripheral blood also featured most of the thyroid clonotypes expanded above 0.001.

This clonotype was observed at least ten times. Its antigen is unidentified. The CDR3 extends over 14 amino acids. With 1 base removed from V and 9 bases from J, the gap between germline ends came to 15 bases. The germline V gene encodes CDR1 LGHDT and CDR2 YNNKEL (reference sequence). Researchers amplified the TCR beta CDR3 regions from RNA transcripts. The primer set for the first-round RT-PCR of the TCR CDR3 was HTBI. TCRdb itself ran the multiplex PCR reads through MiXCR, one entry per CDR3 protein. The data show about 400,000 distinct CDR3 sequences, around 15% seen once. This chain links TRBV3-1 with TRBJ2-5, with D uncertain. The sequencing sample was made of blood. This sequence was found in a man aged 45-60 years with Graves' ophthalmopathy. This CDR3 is CASSQGVSRAAQYF. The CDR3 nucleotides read TGTGCCAGCAGCCAAGGTGTTAGCCGGGCGGCCCAGTACTTC.